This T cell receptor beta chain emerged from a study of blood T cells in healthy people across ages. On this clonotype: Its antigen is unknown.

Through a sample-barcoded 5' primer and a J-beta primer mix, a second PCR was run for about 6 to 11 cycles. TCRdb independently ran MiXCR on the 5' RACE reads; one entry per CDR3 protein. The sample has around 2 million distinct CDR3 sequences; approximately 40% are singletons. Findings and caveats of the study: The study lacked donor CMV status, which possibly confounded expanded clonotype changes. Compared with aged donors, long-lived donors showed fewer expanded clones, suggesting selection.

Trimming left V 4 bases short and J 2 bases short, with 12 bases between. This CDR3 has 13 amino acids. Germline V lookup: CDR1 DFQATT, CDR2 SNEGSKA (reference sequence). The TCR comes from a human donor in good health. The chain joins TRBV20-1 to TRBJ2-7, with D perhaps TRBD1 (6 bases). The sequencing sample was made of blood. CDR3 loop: CSATQGGPYEQYF. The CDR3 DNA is TGCAGTGCTACACAGGGTGGCCCCTACGAGCAGTACTTC.